This TCR beta chain came from a study of cytomegalovirus exposure and HLA in healthy donors. Whole-study context: As released early, the data held 65 million to 90 million unique TCRs from HLA-typed donors. Out of 398 genotyped donors, roughly 78% belonged to the Caucasian-associated ancestry cluster. Points from the study as a whole: Productive rates of about 87% or about 30% were seen for most TCR beta V segments in an earlier analysis.

Notes on this clone: Its target is unknown.

Germline loops: CDR1 MDHEN, CDR2 SYDVKM. This CDR3 is built from 13 residues. V gave up 6 bases and J gave up 2 bases, with 11 bases separating them. Samples came from healthy bone marrow donors. 13 Jbeta primers and 60 Vbeta primers were used for the PCR. Profiled with immunoSEQ multiplex PCR; TCRdb holds only in-frame clones, not every one. Among around 100,000 clones listed, around 61% were seen once. Input material: PBMCs. The rearrangement links TRBV28 to TRBJ2-7, with D tentatively TRBD1 (5 bases). This TCR was sampled from a young woman in good health and CMV-seronegative. The CDR3 region has the DNA TGTGCCAGCAGGGGTGACAGTCCCTACGAGCAGTACTTC. This codes for CASRGDSPYEQYF.